This T cell receptor beta chain derives from a study of T cell responses to AZD1222 COVID-19 vaccine. Produced via immunoSEQ multiplex PCR; TCRdb's table is partial and in-frame only. The profile covers about 120,000 clones, with approximately 89% appearing a single time and roughly 4.5% taken by the ten largest. Turning to this clone: The antigen is not known.

Trimming at V came to 3 bases and at J to 2 bases, leaving 4 bases not matched to a gene. From germline, CDR1 is GTSNPN and CDR2 SVGIG (reference sequence). This CDR3 has 13 amino acids. Overall study results and limits: Spike-spanning, vaccine-associated CD4 TCRs were dominant at 160-218 and 743-854. Females outnumbered males among donors, who were mostly white British; clonal diversity was possibly underestimated.

The sequencing here drew on peripheral blood, taken on day 0 of AZD1222 vaccination. The chain carries TRBV30 and TRBJ2-7; 7 positions agree with TRBD1. This clonotype originated in an adult in good health. CDR3 amino acids: CAWSPGTAYEQYF. The CDR3 DNA is TGTGCCTGGAGCCCCGGGACAGCCTACGAGCAGTACTTC.